Here is one T cell receptor (beta chain) with its context. V was pared by 5 bases and J by 1 base, with 10 bases of the junction left unmatched. Germline assignment: CDR1 MDHEN and CDR2 SYDVKM. There are 16 residues in the CDR3. With random hexamers, roughly 0.5 to 1 ug RNA was reverse transcribed. Via MiXCR, TCRdb re-called the immunoSEQ multiplex PCR reads, giving one row per CDR3 protein. Counted here are under 95,000 distinct CDR3 sequences, roughly 94% occurring once; the ten biggest clones make up approximately 0.3%. This sample is drawn from a study of CD8 T cells in Susac syndrome. Sequenced sample: CD4+ T cells from PBMCs. The clonotype comes from a human donor with Susac syndrome. The rearrangement joins TRBV28 to TRBJ2-7, with TRBD2 matching 8 bases. CDR3 DNA sequence: TGTGCCAGCAGTGTCTTAACTAGCGGAATTTCCTACGAGCAGTACTTC. This gives the protein CASSVLTSGISYEQYF.